The clone carrying this TCR beta chain showed up just once. Its specificity is not known. This sample stems from a study of siplizumab effects on memory and regulatory T cells. Profiled with immunoSEQ multiplex PCR; TCRdb holds only in-frame clones, not every one. Found here are about 100,000 clones, about 90% of them singletons; the top ten hold around 13%. This CDR3 comprises 14 residues. The germline CDR1 and CDR2 sequences are MDHEN and SYDVKM. V lost 3 bases to trimming and J lost 10 bases; unmatched junction nucleotides: 9. Study-level findings and limits: Researchers could map only a minor fraction of alloreactive clones to unstimulated subsets. The diversity of naive T cells seemed greater than that of memory cells, and their alloresponse contribution seemed major. For siplizumab cultures, the suppressive function of their proliferating Tregs was not confirmed. In roughly 75-96% of proliferating CD4+ or CD8+ clones, a naive or memory phenotype could not be assigned.

The chain carries TRBV28 and TRBJ1-3; 7 bases match TRBD1. Specimen: non-Treg CD4+ T cells sorted from blood. This clonotype was sampled from a human donor in good health. The CDR3 DNA reads TGTGCCAGCAGTTTTGTACAGGGGACACGAACCATATATTTT. Residues: CASSFVQGTRTIYF.